Below are 24 T cell receptor beta chains sequenced from a single sample in a study of cytomegalovirus exposure and HLA in healthy donors listed by TCRdb under 2017. The method was the immunoSEQ multiplex PCR assay. For the multiplex PCR, a mixture combining 60 forward primers for TCR Vbeta segments and 13 reverse primers for TCR Jbeta segments was used. TCRdb holds this immuneACCESS table with in-frame rearrangements only. Some clones are missing; in checked studies, unresolved V genes explain under half, and the rest has no known cause. A total of about 180,000 clones appear in this sample, about 79% of them only once. The top ten clonotypes cover around 1.5% of the sample. The sequencing sample was made of PBMCs. The receptors stem from a man between 18 and 29 years old in good health and CMV-seronegative.

The gene calls are TRBV6-1 and TRBJ2-7, with 8 positions matching TRBD2. The germline V gene encodes CDR1 MNHNS and CDR2 SASEGT. The CDR3 sequence is 15 residues long. Trimming cost V 5 bases and J 0 bases; bases outside gene matches: 6. The DNA of the CDR3 is TGTGCCAGCAGTTCTACTAGCGGCAGCTCCTACGAGCAGTACTTC. It translates to CASSSTSGSSYEQYF.

The rearrangement links TRBV5-4 to TRBJ2-3; the D gene is possibly TRBD2 (6 bases). This CDR3 is 13 amino acids long. V was clipped by 0 bases and J by 4 bases, with 6 bases between them. The germline V gene encodes CDR1 SGHNT and CDR2 YYREEE (reference sequence). The chain's CDR3 is CASSLAGADTQYF. The CDR3 nucleotides read TGTGCCAGCAGCTTGGCGGGAGCAGATACGCAGTATTTT.

This clone has only a few counts. V gene TRBV4-2 combines with J gene TRBJ1-1; D is perhaps TRBD1 (6 bases). V was clipped by 1 base and J by 4 bases, with 10 bases between them. This CDR3 spans 14 amino acids. Germline CDR1 and CDR2: LGHNA and YNFKEQ. The CDR3 is CASSQGDTSTEAFF. The CDR3 coding sequence is TGTGCCAGCAGCCAAGGGGACACATCCACTGAAGCTTTCTTT.

The V gene is TRBV10-2, the J gene TRBJ1-2; TRBD1 matches at 8 bases. The CDR3 spans 15 residues. Germline V lookup: CDR1 WSHSY, CDR2 SAAADI. After removal of 6 bases from V and 3 bases from J, the junction contained 9 bases not matched to a gene. The CDR3 region has the DNA TGCGCCAGCAGGTCCCAACAGGGGGGTTACTATGGCTACACCTTC. Translated, it gives CASRSQQGGYYGYTF.

The gene calls are TRBV13 and TRBJ2-7; 9 bases are a match to TRBD1. In germline, CDR1 is PRHDT, CDR2 FYEKMQ (reference sequence). The CDR3 has 17 residues. J gave up 4 bases and V 4 bases, and 14 bases lay outside the gene matches. In DNA, the CDR3 is TGTGCCAGCAGCTCGTTCGGGACAGGGCATCGGGGTTACGAGCAGTACTTC. As protein: CASSSFGTGHRGYEQYF.

The V and J genes are TRBV6-6 and TRBJ1-2; a possible D gene is TRBD1 (5 bases). Trimming removed 0 bases from V and 7 bases from J, with 15 bases in between. There are 15 residues in the CDR3. Germline CDR1 MNHNY, CDR2 SVGAGI (reference sequence). CDR3 nucleotides: TGTGCCAGCAGTTACTCCGACAGCCCCAACGCTGGCTACACCTTC. It translates to CASSYSDSPNAGYTF.

This clone has a handful of counts. This rearrangement joins TRBV28 to TRBJ1-4; 9 bases match TRBD1. Germline assignment: CDR1 MDHEN and CDR2 SYDVKM. V lost 7 bases and J lost 8; bases outside the gene matches: 8. The CDR3 totals 14 residues. The CDR3 coding sequence is TGTGCCAGCATGAGGGACAGGGTACGGGAAAAACTGTTTTTT. This codes for CASMRDRVREKLFF.

The table lists this clone with a few counts. J is TRBJ1-3 and V is TRBV29-1, with TRBD1 as a possible D gene (5 bases). The ends were cut back, 6 bases at V and 4 bases at J, with 13 bases in the middle. This CDR3 contains 13 residues. Germline V gives CDR1 SQVTM, CDR2 ANQGSEA. This CDR3 reads CSVSQGTGNTIYF. CDR3 in DNA: TGCAGCGTCAGCCAGGGTACAGGAAACACCATATATTTT.

This clone was picked up a small number of times. The chain employs TRBV19 and TRBJ2-5; 9 bases fit TRBD1. The trim removed 4 bases at V and 5 bases at J, leaving 11 bases unmatched. The CDR3 consists of 16 residues. Germline CDR1 LNHDA, CDR2 SQIVND (reference sequence). DNA of the CDR3: TGTGCCAGTAGTACCGACCTGGGACAGGGATTTGAGACCCAGTACTTC. Translation: CASSTDLGQGFETQYF.

This clone was detected a few times. This chain joins TRBV14 and TRBJ1-1; 7 positions match TRBD1. Germline lookup yields CDR1 SGHDN and CDR2 FVKESK. This CDR3 region has 13 residues. J gave up 11 bases and V 2 bases, and 8 bases lay outside the gene matches. CDR3: CASSQHGGQRAFF. The CDR3 bases are TGTGCCAGCAGCCAACACGGGGGACAGAGGGCTTTCTTT.

The table lists this clone with a few counts. In nucleotides, the CDR3 is TGTGCCAGCAGGGCACAGGGGGGATCTAATGAAAAACTGTTTTTT. It translates to CASRAQGGSNEKLFF. This rearrangement joins TRBV6-1 to TRBJ1-4; 8 bases map to TRBD1. Germline V gene lookup returns CDR1 MNHNS and CDR2 SASEGT. V was clipped by 6 bases and J by 3 bases; unmatched bases: 6. The CDR3 is made up of 15 amino acids.

In its sample, this clone was seen a few times. This rearrangement joins TRBV28 to TRBJ2-7; 8 bases are shared with TRBD1. This CDR3 is built from 13 residues. Unmatched junction bases numbered 7, after V lost 7 bases and J lost 5 bases. In germline, CDR1 is MDHEN, CDR2 SYDVKM. CDR3 region: CASTLDRDHEQYF. DNA for the CDR3: TGTGCCAGCACCCTGGACAGGGACCACGAGCAGTACTTC.

This sequence joins TRBV5-8 and TRBJ2-3; possible D gene TRBD1, 7 bases. This CDR3 has 16 residues. CDR1 is SGHTS, CDR2 YDEGEE, per germline. Trimming pared 2 bases from V and 2 bases from J, leaving 15 bases between. For the CDR3, the DNA is TGTGCCAGCAGCTTATCCAGGGGGGAAGTCACAGATACGCAGTATTTT. Residues: CASSLSRGEVTDTQYF.

The chain couples TRBV7-2 to TRBJ2-4; D is ambiguous. The CDR3 covers 12 residues. Germline assignment: CDR1 SGHTA and CDR2 FQGNSA. V dropped 3 bases and J dropped 9 bases, with 9 bases sitting between them. The CDR3 here is CASSFPKAIQYF. As DNA, the CDR3 is TGTGCCAGCAGCTTCCCGAAAGCCATTCAGTACTTC.

The chain employs TRBV6-1 and TRBJ2-1; 8 bases align to TRBD1. CDR1 MNHNS and CDR2 SASEGT come from the germline V gene. The length of the CDR3 is 13 residues. V dropped 5 bases and J dropped 8; count of bases not matched to a gene: 5. Here the CDR3 DNA reads TGTGCCAGCAGTCCCACAGGGGGGTATGAGCAGTTCTTC. Protein: CASSPTGGYEQFF.

J is TRBJ2-7 and V is TRBV5-8; perhaps TRBD1 as D (6 bases). Germline lookup yields CDR1 SGHTS and CDR2 YDEGEE. The CDR3 covers 15 residues. With 4 bases removed from V and 0 bases from J, the gap between germline ends came to 14 bases. CDR3 coding DNA: TGTGCCAGCAGCCTCCCCGGGACACTCTCCTACGAGCAGTACTTC. Its translation is CASSLPGTLSYEQYF.

This clone was counted between two and nine times. The chain uses TRBV7-8 and TRBJ2-7, with 8 bases aligning to TRBD2. The CDR3 spans 15 residues. CDR1 and CDR2 (germline): SGHVS, FQNEAQ. V was clipped by 1 base and J by 3 bases; unmatched bases: 5. The CDR3, as DNA: TGTGCCAGCAGCTTAGGTGGTAGCGGGATCTACGAGCAGTACTTC. Protein: CASSLGGSGIYEQYF.

The genes are TRBV7-9 and TRBJ1-2; no reliable D call. The V end lost 6 bases, the J end lost 5 bases, and 16 bases lay between the germline ends. Germline values: CDR1 SEHNR, CDR2 FQNEAQ (reference sequence). CDR3 length equals 14 residues. CDR3 loop: CASRNPGSLYGYTF. CDR3 coding DNA: TGTGCCAGCAGAAACCCGGGAAGCCTTTATGGCTACACCTTC.

The CDR3 sequence is CAISASGPSRGYTF. CDR3 nucleotides: TGTGCCATCAGTGCGAGCGGCCCTTCGCGCGGCTACACCTTC. V usage is TRBV10-3 and J usage is TRBJ1-2; D ambiguous. Germline CDR1 is ENHRY and CDR2 is SYGVKD. Between the trimmed V and J ends, which lost 4 bases and 8 bases, there was a span of 17 bases. The CDR3 is 14 amino acids.

The chain couples TRBV5-1 to TRBJ2-6; TRBD1 might be the D (6 bases). Germline CDR1 reads SGHRS; CDR2 reads YFSETQ. The CDR3 sequence is 16 residues long. Between the trimmed V and J ends, which lost 3 bases and 2 bases, there was a span of 12 bases. The CDR3 DNA reads as TGCGCCAGCAGCTCGACAGGTTTTGCTGGGGCCAACGTCCTGACTTTC. This translates into CASSSTGFAGANVLTF.

The chain combines TRBV27 with TRBJ2-7; 7 nucleotides agree with TRBD2. The CDR3 runs 14 residues. CDR1 is MNHEY, CDR2 SMNVEV, per germline (reference sequence). Germline trimming cut 3 bases from V and 2 bases from J; bases unmatched to any gene: 4. CDR3 protein: CASSLGGVTYEQYF. The CDR3 DNA is TGTGCCAGCAGTTTGGGGGGGGTGACCTACGAGCAGTACTTC.

This chain connects TRBV28 to TRBJ2-7; D remains unclear. V was cut by 3 bases and J by 1 base, with 7 bases left in between. The germline V gene encodes CDR1 MDHEN and CDR2 SYDVKM. There are 13 residues in the CDR3. CDR3 sequence: CASSFGSSYEQYF. The CDR3 DNA reads TGTGCCAGCAGTTTCGGGTCGTCCTACGAGCAGTACTTC.

As concerns this clone: Other DNA sequences within the sample encode an identical CDR3. This rearrangement joins TRBV5-1 to TRBJ2-7; 7 nucleotides match TRBD2. V shed 0 bases, J shed 0 bases, and the junction held 3 bases outside the gene matches. The germline V gene has CDR1 SGHRS and CDR2 YFSETQ. The CDR3 has 15 residues. The CDR3 reads CASSLEGGSSYEQYF. The CDR3, as DNA: TGCGCCAGCAGCTTGGAGGGCGGGAGCTCCTACGAGCAGTACTTC.

This clone was observed once. The chain joins TRBV11-2 to TRBJ1-2, with TRBD1 as a possible D gene (5 bases). The V gene lost 0 bases and the J gene lost 0 bases, with 17 bases spanning the gap. The CDR3 loop spans 18 amino acids. Germline V gene data show CDR1 as SGHAT and CDR2 as FQNNGV. CDR3 sequence reads: CASSLDGPREGTNYGYTF. CDR3 sequence (DNA): TGTGCCAGCAGCTTAGATGGACCGAGGGAGGGGACTAACTATGGCTACACCTTC. The entire variable domain, with the rest obtained from reference TRBV11-2 and TRBJ1-2, is as follows: EAGVAQSPRYKIIEKRQSVAFWCNPISGHATLYWYQQILGQGPKLLIQFQNNGVVDDSQLPKDRFSAERLKGVDSTLKIQPAKLEDSAVYLCASSLDGPREGTNYGYTFGSGTRLTVV.